This passage covers 23 T cell receptor beta chains from one sample sequenced in a study of T cell clusters in autoimmune cytopenias (dated by TCRdb to the late 2010s). Each sample's TRB amplification started from around 230 ng of peripheral blood genomic DNA, which corresponds to 38,000 or so genome equivalents. The sample was run on an Illumina MiSeq. TRB rearrangements were amplified by multiplex PCR following a touch-down protocol, with the TRB-A and TRB-B primer pools mixed in one tube. Reprocessed by TCRdb, the reads give a single entry per CDR3 protein sequence, without DNA. This sample's table has entries for roughly 10,000 distinct CDR3 sequences. Of the sample, roughly 20% is held by the ten largest clones. The same sample was also studied in work on T cell repertoires in aging, cancer and after chemotherapy.

Sequencing was done on a sample of peripheral blood. The receptors were gathered from a human donor in good health.

The chain links TRBV5-5 to TRBJ2-2; TCRdb calls TRBD1, which cannot be checked without DNA. The CDR3 has 17 residues. CDR1 is SGHKS and CDR2 is YYEKEE in the germline V gene (reference sequence). The CDR3 sequence is CASSLVAGQGNTGELFF.

The V gene is TRBV6-1, the J gene TRBJ1-6; the D gene TCRdb calls, TRBD1, cannot be checked with no DNA. CDR3 length equals 14 residues. Germline lookup yields CDR1 MNHNS and CDR2 SASEGT. The CDR3: CASRNRQEFSPLHF.

This clonotype registers medium-sized by frequency. The chain carries TRBV5-5 and TRBJ2-2; TCRdb outputs TRBD1, but without DNA this stays unchecked. Per the germline V gene, CDR1 is SGHKS and CDR2 is YYEKEE (reference sequence). The CDR3 sequence is 16 residues long. The CDR3 sequence is CASSLRTGSDTGELFF.

Judged by frequency, this clonotype is medium-sized. J is TRBJ2-7 and V is TRBV11-1; TCRdb outputs TRBD2, but without DNA this stays unchecked. Germline CDR1 and CDR2: SGHAT and FQDESV (reference sequence). CDR3 length: 13 residues. The CDR3 here is CASDPGGRGEQYF.

The genes are TRBV28 and TRBJ2-1; the D gene TCRdb calls, TRBD1, cannot be checked with no DNA. This CDR3 has 12 amino acids. In germline, CDR1 is MDHEN, CDR2 SYDVKM. CDR3 loop: CASSLWGQVVFF.

V gene TRBV19 combines with J gene TRBJ1-5. Germline V gene data show CDR1 as LNHDA and CDR2 as SQIVND (reference sequence). The CDR3 spans 14 residues. CDR3 in amino acids: CASSIEGFGQPQHF.

The J gene is TRBJ2-1, the V gene TRBV20-1; TCRdb names TRBD1, which stays unverified in the absence of DNA. The CDR3 runs 17 residues. Germline-derived CDR1 and CDR2 are DFQATT and SNEGSKA (reference sequence). The chain's CDR3 is CSARDQGVRRSYNEQFF.

The V call is TRBV19, the J call TRBJ1-1; lacking DNA, the TRBD1 call made by TCRdb goes unchecked. CDR3 length: 13 residues. CDR1 LNHDA and CDR2 SQIVND come from the germline V gene (reference sequence). This CDR3 is CASSTIDPGEAFF.

The J gene is TRBJ2-2, the V gene TRBV7-6; TCRdb's D call, TRBD1, is unchecked because there is no DNA. The germline V gene encodes CDR1 SGHVS and CDR2 FNYEAQ. The CDR3 covers 15 residues. The CDR3 here is CASSNRELLAGELFF.

This chain uses TRBV18 with TRBJ1-5; as DNA is missing, the TRBD1 call by TCRdb cannot be tested. The CDR3 loop spans 13 amino acids. Germline V gene lookup returns CDR1 KGHSH and CDR2 LQKENI. The CDR3 protein is CASSPQGDQPQHF.

This rearrangement joins TRBV27 to TRBJ2-1; TCRdb proposes TRBD2, but this gene call is untestable without DNA. CDR3 length: 13 residues. The germline CDR1 and CDR2 sequences are MNHEY and SMNVEV (reference sequence). CDR3 in amino acids: CASSLFGSDEQFF.

The chain has TRBV7-9 and TRBJ2-7; TCRdb designates TRBD1, a call that cannot be tested without DNA. CDR1 SEHNR and CDR2 FQNEAQ come from the germline V gene (reference sequence). The CDR3 extends over 15 amino acids. This CDR3 reads CASSLAGTGAGEQYF. The full variable domain, completed using reference TRBV7-9 and TRBJ2-7, is DTGVSQNPRHKITKRGQNVTFRCDPISEHNRLYWYRQTLGQGPEFLTYFQNEAQLEKSRLLSDRFSAERPKGSFSTLEIQRTEQGDSAMYLCASSLAGTGAGEQYFGPGTRLTVT.

The genes are TRBV18 and TRBJ2-5; without DNA, the TCRdb call of TRBD2 cannot be checked. This CDR3 spans 15 amino acids. Germline V gene lookup returns CDR1 KGHSH and CDR2 LQKENI. CDR3 sequence: CASSLNQDSQETQYF.

The chain carries TRBV25-1 and TRBJ2-3; the D call of TRBD2 rests on TCRdb alone, since no DNA is present to check it. The germline V gene has CDR1 MGHDK and CDR2 SYGVNS. The CDR3 covers 13 residues. The chain's CDR3 is CASSERRRDTQYF.

This sequence joins TRBV28 and TRBJ1-5; TCRdb gives TRBD1 as the D gene, but with no DNA this cannot be confirmed. This CDR3 spans 16 amino acids. Per germline, CDR1 MDHEN and CDR2 SYDVKM. CDR3 amino acids: CASSFFEEAANQPQHF. The whole variable domain, filled in from reference TRBV28 and TRBJ1-5, reads DVKVTQSSRYLVKRTGEKVFLECVQDMDHENMFWYRQDPGLGLRLIYFSYDVKMKEKGDIPEGYSVSREKKERFSLILESASTNQTSMYLCASSFFEEAANQPQHFGDGTRLSIL.

The chain couples TRBV5-5 to TRBJ2-3; the D call from TCRdb, TRBD1, cannot be confirmed without DNA. This CDR3 contains 13 residues. Germline lookup yields CDR1 SGHKS and CDR2 YYEKEE (reference sequence). CDR3 region: CASGQGRTDTQYF.

The genes are TRBV4-1 and TRBJ2-2; the TCRdb call, TRBD2, lacks DNA for checking. The germline V gene encodes CDR1 MGHRA and CDR2 YSYEKL. This CDR3 is built from 16 residues. CDR3 amino acids: CASSQKLAGGTGELFF.

The chain combines TRBV6-2 or TRBV6-3 with TRBJ2-1; TCRdb selects TRBD1, and the lack of DNA leaves this call unchecked. The CDR3 consists of 14 residues. The germline CDR1 and CDR2 sequences are MNHEY and SVGEGT. The CDR3 sequence: CASSYQGSNNEQFF.

The rearrangement links TRBV13 to TRBJ2-7; TCRdb selects TRBD1, and the lack of DNA leaves this call unchecked. The V gene's germline CDR1 is PRHDT and CDR2 FYEKMQ (reference sequence). CDR3 length equals 17 residues. The CDR3 is CASSLYDWSRGIYEQYF. The full variable domain, completed using reference TRBV13 and TRBJ2-7, is AAGVIQSPRHLIKEKRETATLKCYPIPRHDTVYWYQQGPGQDPQFLISFYEKMQSDKGSIPDRFSAQQFSDYHSELNMSSLELGDSALYFCASSLYDWSRGIYEQYFGPGTRLTVT.

The CDR3 is CASSPRLEGQGDYGYTF. The chain employs TRBV18 and TRBJ1-2; TCRdb selects TRBD1, and the lack of DNA leaves this call unchecked. Per germline, CDR1 KGHSH and CDR2 LQKENI. The CDR3 consists of 17 residues.

This chain joins TRBV20-1 and TRBJ2-1; as DNA is missing, the TRBD1 call by TCRdb cannot be tested. The CDR3 extends over 12 amino acids. Looked up from germline, CDR1 is DFQATT and CDR2 is SNEGSKA (reference sequence). CDR3: CSARRQYNEQFF.

V usage is TRBV27 and J usage is TRBJ2-2; no DNA is available, so the TRBD2 call from TCRdb remains unchecked. CDR3 length equals 14 residues. CDR1 MNHEY and CDR2 SMNVEV come from the germline V gene (reference sequence). CDR3 loop: CASRRAGWTGELFF.

The chain is built from TRBV20-1 and TRBJ1-1; TCRdb lists TRBD1, though no DNA is available to test this call. The CDR3 spans 11 residues. Germline-derived CDR1 and CDR2 are DFQATT and SNEGSKA (reference sequence). CDR3 region: CSARDREGAFF.